Below are 28 T cell receptor beta chains sequenced from a single sample in a study of shared clonotypes between healthy human individuals. Clones were read by immunoSEQ multiplex PCR, and TCRdb kept only the in-frame ones, dropping some. The table includes 1.6 million or so clones, around 97% detected once. The sample comprised naive CD4+ T cells sorted from blood. Subset in this sample: CD45RA+ positively selected. The receptors stem from a man younger than 45 in good health.

The CDR3 region is CASSALTGSYEQYF. The CDR3, as DNA: TGTGCCAGCAGTGCCCTGACAGGGTCGTACGAGCAGTACTTC. The chain employs TRBV6-1 and TRBJ2-7; TRBD1 matches at 7 bases. V was clipped by 4 bases and J by 4 bases; unmatched bases: 7. Germline V gene lookup returns CDR1 MNHNS and CDR2 SASEGT. This CDR3 has 14 amino acids.

As for this clone: Mismatch with germline at one junction end may stem from a read error. The chain employs TRBV5-6 and TRBJ2-5; 12 bases map to TRBD2. The CDR3 runs to 16 residues. Germline loops: CDR1 SGHDT, CDR2 YYEEEE. CDR3 loop: CAGSLALAGGLETQYF. CDR3 in DNA: TGTGCCGGCAGCTTGGCTCTAGCGGGAGGGTTAGAGACCCAGTACTTC.

This rearrangement joins TRBV2 to TRBJ2-7; a possible D gene is TRBD1 (6 bases). CDR1 and CDR2 (germline): SNHLY, FYNNEI. CDR3 length equals 14 residues. The V gene lost 7 bases and the J gene lost 5 bases, with 18 bases spanning the gap. The chain's CDR3 is CASTGRGHSHEQYF. DNA of the CDR3: TGTGCCAGCACGGGTCGGGGACACTCTCACGAGCAGTACTTC.

V and J are TRBV27 and TRBJ2-3; possible D gene TRBD1, 6 bases. This CDR3 has 19 amino acids. Germline V lookup: CDR1 MNHEY, CDR2 SMNVEV (reference sequence). The V end lost 1 base, the J end lost 0 bases, and 20 bases lay between the germline ends. This chain's CDR3 is CASSLFSLQGYSSTDTQYF. The CDR3 DNA sequence: TGTGCCAGCAGTTTATTTTCCCTACAGGGTTACTCTAGCACAGATACGCAGTATTTT.

The chain links TRBV5-1 to TRBJ2-3; D is possibly TRBD2 (6 bases). CDR1 is SGHRS and CDR2 is YFSETQ in the germline V gene. The V end lost 4 bases, the J end lost 6 bases, and 15 bases lay between the germline ends. The CDR3 spans 14 residues. Here the CDR3 reads CASSRELSFDTQYF. The CDR3 DNA sequence: TGCGCCAGCAGCCGGGAGCTTAGCTTCGATACGCAGTATTTT.

This rearrangement joins TRBV7-9 to TRBJ1-2; no firm D call. The CDR3 length is 15 residues. Germline V lookup: CDR1 SEHNR, CDR2 FQNEAQ (reference sequence). V lost 1 base, J lost 4 bases, and 13 bases lay in between. Written as DNA, the CDR3 is TGTGCCAGCAGCTTAGGAAACCTAGCGGTCTATGGCTACACCTTC. It encodes CASSLGNLAVYGYTF.

The chain recombines TRBV6-5 with TRBJ2-2, with TRBD2 as a possible D gene (5 bases). The germline V and J ends were trimmed by 8 bases and 7 bases, with 8 bases remaining between them. The CDR3 spans 11 residues. From germline, CDR1 is MNHEY and CDR2 SVGAGI. The CDR3: CASHRGGELFF. CDR3 DNA sequence: TGTGCCAGCCATCGGGGCGGGGAGCTGTTTTTT.

The chain carries TRBV15 and TRBJ2-7; 7 nucleotides line up with TRBD2. Germline V gene lookup returns CDR1 LNHNV and CDR2 YYDKDF (reference sequence). This CDR3 is 15 amino acids long. With V trimmed by 8 bases and J by 5 bases, 15 bases remained unmatched. In nucleotides, the CDR3 is TGTGCCACCCGTGGTTGGGACCTAGCGGCAAACGAGCAGTACTTC. This translates into CATRGWDLAANEQYF.

Comments on this clone: This specimen includes other DNA sequences encoding the same CDR3. The rearrangement links TRBV5-1 to TRBJ2-7; no clear D. Germline V lookup: CDR1 SGHRS, CDR2 YFSETQ. The CDR3 length is 13 residues. V was pared by 0 bases and J by 2 bases, with 6 bases between. CDR3 coding DNA: TGCGCCAGCAGCTTGGGGAGCACCTACGAGCAGTACTTC. Translated, it gives CASSLGSTYEQYF.

CDR3 DNA sequence: TGTGCCAGCAGTTTATCTCCTCTACTTATTCCGGAGACCCAGTACTTC. Translated: CASSLSPLLIPETQYF. The V and J genes are TRBV27 and TRBJ2-5; D gene unclear. The V gene's germline CDR1 is MNHEY and CDR2 SMNVEV (reference sequence). The CDR3 is 16 amino acids. Trimming shortened V by 0 bases and J by 5 bases, and 16 bases separated the two germline ends.

This clone was counted once. The chain couples TRBV20-1 to TRBJ2-1; D not resolved. Germline V gene data show CDR1 as DFQATT and CDR2 as SNEGSKA (reference sequence). The V and J ends lost 3 bases and 9 bases respectively, with 6 bases between them. This CDR3 spans 10 amino acids. The CDR3 DNA is TGCAGTGCTAGGAAGGTTGAGCAGTTCTTC. It encodes CSARKVEQFF.

The chain joins TRBV6-6 to TRBJ1-5, with a tentative D call TRBD1 (5 bases). Per the germline V gene, CDR1 is MNHNY and CDR2 is SVGAGI (reference sequence). Deletions cut 5 bases from V and 6 bases from J, with 20 bases between. This CDR3 is 16 amino acids long. The CDR3 nucleotides read TGTGCCAGCAGTCTTCGCAATGCAGGGCGGGGTCAGCCCCAGCATTTT. Protein product: CASSLRNAGRGQPQHF.

The chain couples TRBV29-1 to TRBJ2-1; 14 bases agree with TRBD2. With V trimmed by 3 bases and J by 3 bases, 7 bases remained unmatched. Germline V gene sequence: CDR1 SQVTM, CDR2 ANQGSEA. The CDR3 loop spans 17 amino acids. CDR3 coding DNA: TGCAGCGTTGACGGGGGACTAGCGGGAGAACGCTACAATGAGCAGTTCTTC. Translation: CSVDGGLAGERYNEQFF.

J is TRBJ2-3 and V is TRBV7-6; TRBD2 is a possible D gene (5 bases). Trimming pared 5 bases from V and 4 bases from J, leaving 19 bases between. The CDR3 length is 16 residues. CDR1 SGHVS and CDR2 FNYEAQ come from the germline V gene. The CDR3 is CASSTTGIFRPDTQYF. Here the CDR3 DNA reads TGTGCCAGCAGCACCACCGGGATTTTTCGCCCAGATACGCAGTATTTT.

The chain carries TRBV5-1 and TRBJ2-1; 12 nucleotides line up with TRBD2. Per the germline V gene, CDR1 is SGHRS and CDR2 is YFSETQ. This CDR3 is 20 amino acids long. With 0 bases clipped from V and 0 bases from J, the junction kept 10 bases outside the gene matches. The CDR3 region is CASSLAPLAGGPHSYNEQFF. The DNA for the CDR3 is TGCGCCAGCAGCTTGGCGCCCCTAGCGGGAGGGCCCCACTCCTACAATGAGCAGTTCTTC.

The chain recombines TRBV10-1 with TRBJ2-7; TRBD1 matches 7 bases. With 6 bases clipped from V and 4 bases from J, the junction kept 9 bases outside the gene matches. The CDR3 has 14 amino acids. Germline CDR1 WNHNN, CDR2 SYGVQD (reference sequence). DNA of the CDR3: TGCGCCAGCAGCGCCGCACGACAGGGTTACGAGCAGTACTTC. As protein: CASSAARQGYEQYF.

This rearrangement joins TRBV27 to TRBJ2-6, with 8 bases matching TRBD1. Germline V lookup: CDR1 MNHEY, CDR2 SMNVEV (reference sequence). The trim removed 2 bases at V and 4 bases at J, leaving 7 bases unmatched. The CDR3 has 17 residues. The CDR3: CASSLNQGAPGANVLTF. CDR3 in DNA: TGTGCCAGCAGTTTAAATCAGGGGGCGCCGGGGGCCAACGTCCTGACTTTC.

The V call is TRBV4-1, the J call TRBJ2-7; TRBD2 is a possible D gene (5 bases). Trimming stripped 2 bases from V and 0 bases from J, with 14 bases between. The CDR3 extends over 16 amino acids. Germline V CDR1 and CDR2: MGHRA, YSYEKL. The CDR3 DNA follows: TGCGCCAGCAGCCAACTAGCCCAAGCCCCCTCCTACGAGCAGTACTTC. Protein: CASSQLAQAPSYEQYF.

The genes are TRBV2 and TRBJ2-1, with TRBD2 matching 10 bases. The V gene end was trimmed by 6 bases and the J gene end by 13 bases; junction bases not matched to a gene: 6. The CDR3 runs to 12 residues. Germline lookup yields CDR1 SNHLY and CDR2 FYNNEI. CDR3 loop: CASRILAGHQFF. CDR3 bases: TGTGCCAGCAGAATACTAGCGGGGCATCAGTTCTTC.

The chain is built from TRBV9 and TRBJ1-1; D not resolved. CDR3 size: 16 residues. Trimming shortened V by 2 bases and J by 0 bases, and 14 bases separated the two germline ends. Germline-derived CDR1 and CDR2 are SGDLS and YYNGEE. This CDR3 reads CASSVGPNFVNTEAFF. The CDR3 bases are TGTGCCAGCAGCGTTGGGCCAAACTTCGTGAACACTGAAGCTTTCTTT.

The rearrangement uses TRBV27 and TRBJ2-1; 9 nucleotides match TRBD2. Trimming took 3 bases from V and 2 from J; bases not matched to a gene: 8. The V gene's germline CDR1 is MNHEY and CDR2 SMNVEV (reference sequence). CDR3 length: 17 amino acids. In nucleotides, the CDR3 is TGTGCCAGCAGTTTTCTGCTATCTAGCGGGACCTACAATGAGCAGTTCTTC. Translated: CASSFLLSSGTYNEQFF.

The V and J genes are TRBV10-1 and TRBJ2-1; 14 bases are a match to TRBD2. Germline CDR1 WNHNN, CDR2 SYGVQD (reference sequence). The J segment lost 7 bases and the V segment lost 0 bases, leaving 2 bases of the junction unmatched. This CDR3 spans 16 amino acids. CDR3 DNA: TGCGCCAGCAGTGAGTCGACTAGCGGGAGGGGAAATGAGCAGTTCTTC. Its translation: CASSESTSGRGNEQFF.

The V call is TRBV9, the J call TRBJ2-5, with D tentatively TRBD1 (6 bases). V lost 4 bases and J 5 bases, leaving 21 bases between the germline ends. Per the germline V gene, CDR1 is SGDLS and CDR2 is YYNGEE. The CDR3 totals 16 residues. CDR3 in amino acids: CASSPRGTLRGETQYF. For the CDR3, the DNA is TGTGCCAGCAGCCCCCGGGGCACGCTGAGGGGGGAGACCCAGTACTTC.

As for this clone: The same CDR3 also results from other DNA sequences found in this sample. The chain has TRBV18 and TRBJ2-1, with 8 bases aligning to TRBD2. Losses at the gene ends were 3 bases for V and 0 bases for J; bases not matched to a gene: 4. In germline, CDR1 is KGHSH, CDR2 LQKENI. The CDR3 is made up of 16 amino acids. CDR3 nucleotides: TGTGCCAGCTCACCGACGAGCGGGAGCTCCTACAATGAGCAGTTCTTC. Translating it yields CASSPTSGSSYNEQFF.

The V gene is TRBV5-1, the J gene TRBJ1-2; D call uncertain. This CDR3 spans 16 amino acids. In germline, CDR1 is SGHRS, CDR2 YFSETQ. The V end was cut by 0 bases, the J end by 0 bases, with 12 bases between. The CDR3 protein is CASSLAGQETNYGYTF. The CDR3 bases are TGCGCCAGCAGCTTGGCAGGTCAGGAGACTAACTATGGCTACACCTTC.

The chain has TRBV18 and TRBJ2-7; possibly TRBD1 for D (6 bases). Germline CDR1 and CDR2: KGHSH and LQKENI. Trimming shortened V by 3 bases and J by 0 bases, and 12 bases separated the two germline ends. This CDR3 has 15 residues. This chain's CDR3 is CASSPLQGSSYEQYF. CDR3 DNA sequence: TGTGCCAGCTCACCCTTACAGGGCAGCTCCTACGAGCAGTACTTC. Full variable domain (outside the CDR3, taken from reference TRBV18 and TRBJ2-7): NAGVMQNPRHLVRRRGQEARLRCSPMKGHSHVYWYRQLPEEGLKFMVYLQKENIIDESGMPKERFSAEFPKEGPSILRIQQVVRGDSAAYFCASSPLQGSSYEQYFGPGTRLTVT.

This CDR3 reads CASSLVGTSVNNEQFF. Written as DNA, the CDR3 is TGTGCCAGCAGCTTGGTTGGGACTAGCGTCAACAATGAGCAGTTCTTC. This sequence joins TRBV5-4 and TRBJ2-1; 10 bases match TRBD2. The germline V gene encodes CDR1 SGHNT and CDR2 YYREEE (reference sequence). The ends lost 0 bases at V and 5 bases at J; junction bases unmatched: 5. The CDR3 runs to 16 residues.

In this sample, this clone turned up once. V gene TRBV5-6 combines with J gene TRBJ2-7; a possible D gene is TRBD1 (6 bases). Germline CDR1 SGHDT, CDR2 YYEEEE. The CDR3 contains 14 residues. The V end was cut by 0 bases, the J end by 6 bases, with 13 bases between. As DNA, the CDR3 is TGTGCCAGCAGCTTGGGCATCGACAGGCCCGAGCAGTACTTC. Protein sequence: CASSLGIDRPEQYF.